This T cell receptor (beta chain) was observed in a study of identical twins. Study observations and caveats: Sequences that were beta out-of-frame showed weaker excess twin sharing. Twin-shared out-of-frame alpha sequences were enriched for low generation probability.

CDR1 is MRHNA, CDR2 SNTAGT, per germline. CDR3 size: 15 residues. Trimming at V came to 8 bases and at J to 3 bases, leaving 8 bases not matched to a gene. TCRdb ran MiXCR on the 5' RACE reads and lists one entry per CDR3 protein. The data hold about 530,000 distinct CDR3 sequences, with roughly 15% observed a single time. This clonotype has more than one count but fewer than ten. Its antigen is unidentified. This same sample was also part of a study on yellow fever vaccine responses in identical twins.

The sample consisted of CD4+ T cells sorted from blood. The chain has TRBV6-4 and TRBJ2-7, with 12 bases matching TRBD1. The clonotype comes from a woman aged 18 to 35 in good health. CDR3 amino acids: CASPIRDRGLYEQYV. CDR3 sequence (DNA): TGTGCCAGCCCCATCCGGGACAGGGGGCTCTACGAGCAGTACGTC.